What follows describes a single TCR beta chain. Its antigen is undetermined. This record belongs to a study of T cells in Graves' hyperthyroidism and ophthalmopathy. Study details: Peripheral blood was acquired at first diagnosis, ahead of any therapy whatsoever.

Findings and limits, study-wide: Within blood appeared most thyroid clonotypes that had expanded above 0.001.

CDR3 length equals 15 residues. Germline lookup yields CDR1 PRHDT and CDR2 FYEKMQ (reference sequence). Trimming took 5 bases from V and 8 from J, leaving 19 bases between them. RNA transcripts provided the source from which TCR beta CDR3 regions were amplified. With the HTBI primer set, the TCR CDR3 went through a first round of RT-PCR. TCRdb reanalysed the multiplex PCR reads using MiXCR and keeps one entry per CDR3 protein. Among 240,000 or so distinct CDR3 sequences listed, 15% to 20% were seen once. Pregnant or lactating patients were excluded, as were those with uncontrolled infection or other autoimmune disease. The authors obtained PBMCs from around 10 ml of fresh peripheral blood.

The clonotype originates from a woman aged 18-35 years with Graves' ophthalmopathy. The specimen was blood. The chain couples TRBV13 to TRBJ2-1, with D perhaps matching TRBD1 or TRBD2 (5 bases each). The DNA for the CDR3 is TGTGCCAGCAGCCAAGATCGTGGGGGTTCGGATGAGCAGTTCTTC. It codes for CASSQDRGGSDEQFF.